One and the same sample provided the 8 T cell receptor beta chains below, sequenced in a study of blood T cell repertoires in COVID-19. Profiled with immunoSEQ multiplex PCR; TCRdb holds only in-frame clones, not every one. The table lists approximately 250,000 clones, about 88% of them singletons. The sequenced sample was PBMCs or T cells enriched from blood (not recorded which). The receptors were gathered from a man aged 25-45 years with acute COVID-19.

With respect to this clone: One end of the junction is discordant with germline, which a read error may explain. This chain uses TRBV5-1 with TRBJ2-4, with a weak D call TRBD2 (6 bases). The CDR3 has 13 amino acids. CDR1 and CDR2 from the germline V gene are SGHRS and YFSETQ. In DNA form, the CDR3 reads TGTGCCAGCAGCTCGAGGGAGGAGGGCATTCAGTACTTC. It codes for CASSSREEGIQYF.

V is TRBV3-1 (or the pseudogene TRBV3-2) and J is TRBJ2-1; TRBD2 agrees at 9 bases. This CDR3 is built from 16 residues. V shed 0 bases, J shed 3 bases, and the junction held 3 bases outside the gene matches. Germline V gene sequence: CDR1 LGHDT, CDR2 YNNKEL (reference sequence). The CDR3 nucleotides read TGTGCCAGCAGCCAAGATTTTAGCGGGGGCTACAATGAGCAGTTCTTC. Protein sequence: CASSQDFSGGYNEQFF.

This clone appeared once. This rearrangement joins TRBV6-5 to TRBJ2-6, with 7 positions matching TRBD1. V lost 6 bases to trimming and J lost 2 bases; unmatched junction nucleotides: 4. The germline gives CDR1 MNHEY, CDR2 SVGAGI. This CDR3 spans 15 amino acids. The CDR3 loop reads CASRSTGAGANVLTF. Here the CDR3 DNA reads TGTGCCAGCAGGTCTACAGGGGCTGGGGCCAACGTCCTGACTTTC.

This clone has more than one count but fewer than ten. V gene TRBV6-4 combines with J gene TRBJ1-5, with unresolved D. V was clipped by 6 bases and J by 0 bases, with 9 bases between them. The germline gives CDR1 MRHNA, CDR2 SNTAGT. The CDR3 spans 14 residues. The CDR3 region is CASSQDYSNQPQHF. CDR3 nucleotides: TGTGCCAGCAGCCAGGACTATAGCAATCAGCCCCAGCATTTT.

CDR3 nucleotide sequence: TGTGCCAGTAGTAGGACAGCATTTAATGAAAAACTGTTTTTT. This encodes CASSRTAFNEKLFF. V gene TRBV19 combines with J gene TRBJ1-4, with a tentative D call TRBD1 (6 bases). The CDR3 is 14 residues long. V was trimmed by 4 bases and J by 4 bases, leaving 10 bases between them. Germline CDR1 and CDR2: LNHDA and SQIVND (reference sequence).

The rearrangement links TRBV27 to TRBJ2-3; D is possibly TRBD2 (5 bases). The CDR3 contains 15 residues. V lost 4 bases and J 0 bases, leaving 11 bases between the germline ends. CDR1 is MNHEY, CDR2 SMNVEV, per germline (reference sequence). The CDR3 DNA reads TGTGCCAGCAGTTACTACGGAGGTAGCACAGATACGCAGTATTTT. Protein: CASSYYGGSTDTQYF.

Notes on this clone: This may be a read error: a much more frequent sequence differs by one nucleotide. The chain links TRBV12-3 or TRBV12-4 to TRBJ1-2; D is undetermined. The CDR3 runs 13 residues. The V and J ends lost 1 base and 0 bases respectively, with 3 bases between them. The CDR3 DNA follows: TGTGCCAGCAGTTTAGTAGCTAACTATGGCTACACCTTC. This encodes CASSLVANYGYTF.

The V and J genes are TRBV7-9 and TRBJ2-1; 10 nucleotides agree with TRBD1. V trimming: 5 bases; J trimming: 5 bases; junction bases outside the gene matches: 9. Germline assignment: CDR1 SEHNR and CDR2 FQNEAQ (reference sequence). The CDR3 loop spans 16 amino acids. This CDR3 reads CASSIKPGQGNNEQFF. CDR3 coding DNA: TGTGCCAGCAGCATCAAACCGGGACAGGGGAACAATGAGCAGTTCTTC.